This paragraph covers one T cell receptor (beta chain) sequence. Its antigen is unidentified. Libraries were prepared by immunoSEQ multiplex PCR; TCRdb keeps only in-frame clonotypes and omits some of them. Among about a million clones, roughly 72% were seen once, and the ten largest hold 1.5%. Trimming stripped 4 bases from V and 2 bases from J, with 11 bases between. The CDR3 totals 14 residues. Germline V gene lookup returns CDR1 LGHNT and CDR2 FRNRAP. The data stem from a study of shared clonotypes between healthy human individuals. Regarding the study as a whole: Memory subsets had estimated richness that was generally smaller than that of naive subsets.

Sequenced input: memory CD4+ T cells sorted from blood. The subset was: CD45RA-negative fraction. The chain links TRBV12-5 to TRBJ1-1; TRBD1 might be the D (5 bases). This receptor was obtained from a man in his late teens or twenties in good health. CDR3: CASGSRGDNTEAFF. As DNA, the CDR3 is TGTGCTAGTGGTTCACGAGGGGATAACACTGAAGCTTTCTTT.